These 13 T cell receptor beta chains originate from one sample sequenced in a study of blood T cell repertoires in COVID-19. The method was immunoSEQ multiplex PCR; TCRdb's version includes in-frame clones alone and lacks a portion of them. The profile shows about 120,000 clones, roughly 82% of them singletons. The specimen was peripheral blood. The receptors were gathered from a human donor in a cohort sampled during active COVID-19.

The chain has TRBV6-2 or TRBV6-3 and TRBJ1-5; D is possibly TRBD1 (5 bases). V lost 0 bases, J lost 1 base, and 13 bases lay in between. This CDR3 comprises 17 residues. Germline CDR1 is MNHEY and CDR2 is SVGEGT. CDR3: CASSYSESGNSNQPQHF. In DNA, the CDR3 is TGTGCCAGCAGTTACTCGGAGTCAGGGAACAGCAATCAGCCCCAGCATTTT.

The chain's CDR3 is CASSSRQGARNEQFF. For the CDR3, the DNA is TGCGCCAGCAGCTCCCGACAGGGGGCGCGTAATGAGCAGTTCTTC. The chain links TRBV5-1 to TRBJ2-1, with 10 bases aligning to TRBD1. The CDR3 is 15 amino acids. CDR1 and CDR2 (germline): SGHRS, YFSETQ. After removal of 3 bases from V and 7 bases from J, the junction contained 7 bases not matched to a gene.

The chain joins TRBV3-1 (or the pseudogene TRBV3-2) to TRBJ2-7; D is possibly TRBD1 (6 bases). CDR3 length: 13 residues. CDR1 and CDR2 from the germline V gene are LGHDT and YNNKEL (reference sequence). V lost 5 bases to trimming and J lost 9 bases, with 17 bases between them. In nucleotides, the CDR3 is TGTGCCAGCAGCTCCCAACAGGGAAATCGGCAGTACTTC. Its translation is CASSSQQGNRQYF.

The chain is built from TRBV28 and TRBJ1-2; D perhaps matches TRBD1 (6 bases). V was clipped by 4 bases and J by 3 bases, with 15 bases between them. CDR1 and CDR2 (germline): MDHEN, SYDVKM. This CDR3 is built from 15 residues. The CDR3 nucleotides are TGTGCCAGCAGTTCGATACAGGGTTCCGACTATGGCTACACCTTC. Encoded protein: CASSSIQGSDYGYTF.

This clone was counted a single time. This sequence joins TRBV7-9 and TRBJ2-1; no reliable D call. CDR1 is SEHNR, CDR2 FQNEAQ, per germline (reference sequence). The CDR3 totals 13 residues. Trimming left V 5 bases short and J 4 bases short, with 9 bases between. The CDR3 protein is CASSPQVYNEQFF. CDR3 nucleotides: TGTGCCAGCAGCCCTCAGGTATACAATGAGCAGTTCTTC. The entire variable domain, with the rest obtained from reference TRBV7-9 and TRBJ2-1, is as follows: DTGVSQNPRHKITKRGQNVTFRCDPISEHNRLYWYRQTLGQGPEFLTYFQNEAQLEKSRLLSDRFSAERPKGSFSTLEIQRTEQGDSAMYLCASSPQVYNEQFFGPGTRLTVL.

This chain joins TRBV5-1 and TRBJ2-3; 11 bases are a match to TRBD2. There are 17 residues in the CDR3. V lost 2 bases to trimming and J lost 6 bases; unmatched junction nucleotides: 11. Germline loops: CDR1 SGHRS, CDR2 YFSETQ. CDR3 region: CASSLASGSGGADTQYF. The CDR3 DNA is TGCGCCAGCAGCTTAGCCTCTGGTAGCGGGGGGGCGGATACGCAGTATTTT.

CDR3 loop: CASSYSRWVAGEAFF. The CDR3 DNA reads as TGTGCCAGCAGTTACTCGAGGTGGGTGGCGGGTGAAGCTTTCTTT. This chain joins TRBV6-2 or TRBV6-3 and TRBJ1-1; the D is unclear. The CDR3 consists of 15 residues. Germline CDR1 MNHEY, CDR2 SVGEGT. With 0 bases removed from V and 7 bases from J, the gap between germline ends came to 15 bases.

This clone was detected only a few times. The J gene is TRBJ2-7, the V gene TRBV2, with D possibly being TRBD2 (7 bases). The CDR3 extends over 14 amino acids. V was clipped by 3 bases and J by 0 bases, with 9 bases between them. Germline loops: CDR1 SNHLY, CDR2 FYNNEI. The CDR3 sequence is CASSDGGLSYEQYF. The CDR3, as DNA: TGTGCCAGCAGTGACGGGGGGCTCTCCTACGAGCAGTACTTC.

This clone has at least ten counts. The chain has TRBV10-3 and TRBJ2-7, with TRBD1 matching 9 bases. Per the germline V gene, CDR1 is ENHRY and CDR2 is SYGVKD. This CDR3 contains 14 residues. Trimming took 2 bases from V and 4 from J; bases not matched to a gene: 3. The CDR3 protein is CAISEGQGNYEQYF. CDR3 bases: TGTGCCATCAGTGAGGGACAGGGGAATTACGAGCAGTACTTC.

This chain uses TRBV11-2 with TRBJ2-3; 9 nucleotides agree with TRBD1. Germline V CDR1 and CDR2: SGHAT, FQNNGV. The CDR3 loop spans 15 amino acids. The trim removed 6 bases at V and 0 bases at J, leaving 4 bases unmatched. CDR3 DNA: TGTGCCAGCAGTAACAGGGGGCCAAGCACAGATACGCAGTATTTT. This codes for CASSNRGPSTDTQYF. Combining the CDR3 with reference TRBV11-2 and TRBJ2-3 gives the whole variable domain EAGVAQSPRYKIIEKRQSVAFWCNPISGHATLYWYQQILGQGPKLLIQFQNNGVVDDSQLPKDRFSAERLKGVDSTLKIQPAKLEDSAVYLCASSNRGPSTDTQYFGPGTRLTVL.

The V and J genes are TRBV5-1 and TRBJ2-1; 7 bases match TRBD1. The CDR3 has 14 amino acids. Losses at the gene ends were 4 bases for V and 5 bases for J; bases not matched to a gene: 6. The germline V gene encodes CDR1 SGHRS and CDR2 YFSETQ. DNA of the CDR3: TGCGCCAGCAGCACGGGACAGCCCAACAATGAGCAGTTCTTC. The encoded protein is CASSTGQPNNEQFF.

This clone appeared a single time. The CDR3 DNA reads TGTGCCAGCAGCTTGTATCTTCCGGTAGGAGGGGGCCACACAGATACGCAGTATTTT. This sequence encodes CASSLYLPVGGGHTDTQYF. The chain links TRBV11-2 to TRBJ2-3, with D possibly matching TRBD1 (7 bases). Germline lookup yields CDR1 SGHAT and CDR2 FQNNGV. The CDR3 loop spans 19 amino acids. The V end was cut by 3 bases, the J end by 2 bases, with 24 bases between.

This chain joins TRBV6-5 and TRBJ1-5; D is perhaps TRBD1 (5 bases). The CDR3 runs to 13 residues. V dropped 4 bases and J dropped 4 bases, with 8 bases sitting between them. From germline, CDR1 is MNHEY and CDR2 SVGAGI. The CDR3 coding sequence is TGTGCCAGCAGTTTGACAGTTAATCAGCCCCAGCATTTT. Translated, it gives CASSLTVNQPQHF.